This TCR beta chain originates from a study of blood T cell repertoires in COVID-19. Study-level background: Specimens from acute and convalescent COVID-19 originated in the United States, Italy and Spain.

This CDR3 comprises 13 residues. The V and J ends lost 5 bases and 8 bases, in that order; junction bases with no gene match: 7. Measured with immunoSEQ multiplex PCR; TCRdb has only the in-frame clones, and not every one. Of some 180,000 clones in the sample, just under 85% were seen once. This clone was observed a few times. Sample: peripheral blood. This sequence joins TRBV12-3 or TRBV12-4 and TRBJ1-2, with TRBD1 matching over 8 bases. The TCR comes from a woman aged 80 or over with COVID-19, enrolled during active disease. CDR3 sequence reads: CASSPDRVVGYTF. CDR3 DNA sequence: TGTGCCAGCAGTCCGGACAGGGTAGTAGGCTACACCTTC.